This T cell receptor beta chain was documented in a study of glioma-infiltrating T cells. Points from the study as a whole: Tissue and blood shared very few CDR3 sequences.

Trimming shortened V by 6 bases and J by 6 bases, and 17 bases separated the two germline ends. The CDR3 spans 14 residues. Germline V gene data show CDR1 as MNHEY and CDR2 as SMNVEV (reference sequence). Using RNA template, CDR3s of TCR alpha and beta were amplified with iRepertoire arm-PCR. MiXCR was run by TCRdb on the multiplex PCR reads, yielding one entry per CDR3 protein. Of under 150,000 distinct CDR3 sequences listed, approximately 39% are singletons. About this clonotype: Its antigen remains unidentified.

The sequence was obtained from a human donor with low-grade glioma or glioblastoma, undergoing nonglioma brain surgery, or in good health (not recorded which). V and J are TRBV27 and TRBJ1-1, with unresolved D. Material: glioma tissue, nonneoplastic brain tissue, or PBMCs (not recorded which). Written as DNA, the CDR3 is TGTGCCAGCAGCGGCCTGCGCGGAACCGCTGAAGCTTTCTTT. Amino acid sequence: CASSGLRGTAEAFF.